What follows are 9 T cell receptor beta chains derived from one specimen sequenced in a study of PD-1 blockade in classical Hodgkin lymphoma. Every single patient, without exception, relapsed after autologous stem cell transplantation, and brentuximab vedotin exposure varied. Some clones are missing from TCRdb's copy, which holds only in-frame ones; the method was immunoSEQ multiplex PCR. The sample lists under 25,000 clones, over 60% occurring once. The starting material was peripheral blood mononuclear cells (PBMCs), obtained before the second cycle of nivolumab. The origin of the receptors is a human donor with classical Hodgkin lymphoma.

The V gene is TRBV7-9, the J gene TRBJ2-5; 11 positions agree with TRBD2. Germline CDR1 and CDR2: SEHNR and FQNEAQ (reference sequence). J gave up 1 base and V 5 bases, and 9 bases lay outside the gene matches. This CDR3 is built from 17 residues. The CDR3 region has the DNA TGTGCCAGCAGCAACGCCAGACTAGCGGGATCCCAAGAGACCCAGTACTTC. Protein: CASSNARLAGSQETQYF. Drawing the rest from reference TRBV7-9 and TRBJ2-5, the complete variable domain is DTGVSQNPRHKITKRGQNVTFRCDPISEHNRLYWYRQTLGQGPEFLTYFQNEAQLEKSRLLSDRFSAERPKGSFSTLEIQRTEQGDSAMYLCASSNARLAGSQETQYFGPGTRLLVL.

The chain combines TRBV9 with TRBJ1-2; D remains unclear. The CDR3 totals 15 residues. V was trimmed by 0 bases and J by 4 bases, leaving 13 bases between them. Germline lookup yields CDR1 SGDLS and CDR2 YYNGEE. This CDR3 reads CASSVAHVASYGYTF. CDR3 bases: TGTGCCAGCAGCGTAGCCCACGTGGCGAGCTATGGCTACACCTTC.

This clone was found once. Here the CDR3 DNA reads TGCGCCAGCAGGAGGGTTGAGAGCAATCAGCCCCAGCATTTT. Amino acids: CASRRVESNQPQHF. The chain links TRBV10-2 to TRBJ1-5; no clear D. The CDR3 totals 14 residues. With 6 bases removed from V and 1 base from J, the gap between germline ends came to 10 bases. The V gene's germline CDR1 is WSHSY and CDR2 SAAADI.

The chain uses TRBV6-4 and TRBJ2-1; weak D call: TRBD1 (5 bases). The V end lost 6 bases, the J end lost 2 bases, and 11 bases lay between the germline ends. The CDR3 is made up of 14 amino acids. In germline, CDR1 is MRHNA, CDR2 SNTAGT. CDR3 loop: CASSDSEAYNEQFF. The CDR3 bases are TGTGCCAGCAGCGACAGCGAAGCCTACAATGAGCAGTTCTTC.

V usage is TRBV6-1 and J usage is TRBJ2-7, with D maybe TRBD1 (6 bases). The germline gives CDR1 MNHNS, CDR2 SASEGT. Trimming removed 6 bases at V and 0 bases at J, with 9 bases between. The CDR3 consists of 13 residues. This chain's CDR3 is CASSRTASYEQYF. The DNA of the CDR3 is TGTGCCAGCAGCAGGACAGCCTCCTACGAGCAGTACTTC.

The chain joins TRBV5-1 to TRBJ2-3; TRBD1 might be the D (6 bases). Deletions cut 0 bases from V and 4 bases from J, with 6 bases between. This CDR3 contains 13 residues. Germline CDR1 SGHRS, CDR2 YFSETQ. The CDR3 sequence: CASSLAGADTQYF. The CDR3 DNA sequence: TGCGCCAGCAGCTTGGCAGGGGCAGATACGCAGTATTTT.

The V call is TRBV19, the J call TRBJ1-4; TRBD1 might be the D (5 bases). This CDR3 comprises 16 residues. Trimming pared 9 bases from V and 0 bases from J, leaving 17 bases between. The germline V gene has CDR1 LNHDA and CDR2 SQIVND (reference sequence). This chain's CDR3 is CASDAGPGATNEKLFF. The DNA for the CDR3 is TGTGCCAGCGACGCGGGGCCGGGTGCAACTAATGAAAAACTGTTTTTT.

This chain joins TRBV28 and TRBJ1-5; D is perhaps TRBD1 (5 bases). CDR3 size: 13 residues. V was cut by 7 bases and J by 11 bases, with 18 bases left in between. Germline CDR1 and CDR2: MDHEN and SYDVKM. The DNA of the CDR3 is TGTGCCAGCACCCGACAGAGCTCGGGGGCCCAGCATTTT. Amino acids: CASTRQSSGAQHF. Supplemented by reference TRBV28 and TRBJ1-5, the full variable domain reads DVKVTQSSRYLVKRTGEKVFLECVQDMDHENMFWYRQDPGLGLRLIYFSYDVKMKEKGDIPEGYSVSREKKERFSLILESASTNQTSMYLCASTRQSSGAQHFGDGTRLSIL.

The chain combines TRBV5-1 with TRBJ1-4, with D maybe TRBD1 (5 bases). Germline lookup yields CDR1 SGHRS and CDR2 YFSETQ. The CDR3 is 16 amino acids. The ends were cut back, 0 bases at V and 11 bases at J, with 20 bases in the middle. In DNA form, the CDR3 reads TGCGCCAGCAGCTTGGAGGGAGGGGAATTAGGAATGAAACTGTTTTTT. Translation gives CASSLEGGELGMKLFF.